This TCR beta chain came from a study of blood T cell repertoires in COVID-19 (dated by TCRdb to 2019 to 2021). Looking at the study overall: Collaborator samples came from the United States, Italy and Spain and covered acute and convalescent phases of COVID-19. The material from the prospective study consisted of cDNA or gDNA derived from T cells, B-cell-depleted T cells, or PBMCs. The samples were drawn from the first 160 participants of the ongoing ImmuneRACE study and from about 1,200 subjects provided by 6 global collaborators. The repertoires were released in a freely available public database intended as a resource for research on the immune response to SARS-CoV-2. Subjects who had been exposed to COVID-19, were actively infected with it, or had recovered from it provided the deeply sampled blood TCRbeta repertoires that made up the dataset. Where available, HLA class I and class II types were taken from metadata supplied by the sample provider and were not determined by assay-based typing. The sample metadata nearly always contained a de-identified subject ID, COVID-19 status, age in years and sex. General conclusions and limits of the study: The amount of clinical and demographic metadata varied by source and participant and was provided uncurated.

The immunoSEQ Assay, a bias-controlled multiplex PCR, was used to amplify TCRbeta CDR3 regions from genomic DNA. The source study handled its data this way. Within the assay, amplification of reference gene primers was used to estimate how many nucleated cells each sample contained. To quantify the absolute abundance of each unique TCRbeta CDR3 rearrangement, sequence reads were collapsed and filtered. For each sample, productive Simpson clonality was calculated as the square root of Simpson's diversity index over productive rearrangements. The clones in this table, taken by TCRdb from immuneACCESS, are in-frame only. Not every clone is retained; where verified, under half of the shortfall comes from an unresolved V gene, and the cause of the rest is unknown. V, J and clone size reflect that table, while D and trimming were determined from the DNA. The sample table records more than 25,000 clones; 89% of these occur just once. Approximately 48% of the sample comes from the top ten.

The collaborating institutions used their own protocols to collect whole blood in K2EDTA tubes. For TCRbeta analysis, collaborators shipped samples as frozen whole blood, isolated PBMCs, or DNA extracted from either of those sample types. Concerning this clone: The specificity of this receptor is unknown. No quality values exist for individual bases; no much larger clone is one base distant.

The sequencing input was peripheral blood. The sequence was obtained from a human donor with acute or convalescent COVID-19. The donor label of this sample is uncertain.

The nucleotide sequence is TGCGCCAGCAGCTTTGAAGCGGGGGTAGTAGATACGCAGTATTTT. It codes for CASSFEAGVVDTQYF. The rearrangement joined TRBV5-1 to TRBJ2-3, with TRBD2 matching 8 junction bases. Based on the germline V gene, the CDR1 and CDR2 sequences are SGHRS and YFSETQ. Relative to germline, V is missing 2 bases and J is missing 5 bases, with 7 bases of the junction outside any gene match. The CDR3 sequence holds 15 residues, the cysteine and phenylalanine included. Only the CDR3 DNA stays, 45 bases, in frame from base 1.